Sequencing of this T cell receptor beta chain was carried out in a study of cytomegalovirus exposure and HLA in healthy donors. Broader study findings: A missense DCLRE1C variant was associated with V- and J-gene trimming of TCR beta chains in a later analysis, and an independent cohort replicated the association. Generally TCR sequences proved uncommon, though certain public TCRs appeared in numerous donors.

Notes on this clone: What it binds is unknown.

The PCR contained 60 Vbeta and 13 Jbeta primers. Libraries were prepared by immunoSEQ multiplex PCR; TCRdb keeps only in-frame clonotypes and omits some of them. Altogether about 130,000 clones are present, 76% being singletons, with the ten largest covering 2.5% to 3.5%. Germline CDR1 SGHTA, CDR2 FQGNSA. J was trimmed by 3 bases and V by 1 base; bases with no gene match: 6. This CDR3 has 17 amino acids. The chain couples TRBV7-2 to TRBJ2-3, with TRBD2 identical over 11 bases. Sequenced sample: PBMCs. This clonotype was obtained from a middle-aged man in good health and CMV-seronegative. CDR3 nucleotide sequence: TGTGCCAGCAGCTTAGGGATAGCGGGGGGGCCTACAGATACGCAGTATTTT. Residues: CASSLGIAGGPTDTQYF.